The entry below describes one T cell receptor (beta chain). The antigen is not known. All donors participated as healthy donors of bone marrow. The data derive from a study of cytomegalovirus exposure and HLA in healthy donors. Overall study results and limits: In all likelihood, a cluster of highly shared sequence variants was a sequencing artifact.

The study ran its PCR with 60 Vbeta and 13 Jbeta primers. Assay used: immunoSEQ multiplex PCR; TCRdb lists only in-frame clones, some missing. In the table there are 150,000 or so clones, 81% of which are singletons. This receptor was obtained from a man aged 45-65 years in good health and CMV-seropositive. The sequenced sample consisted of PBMCs.

CDR3 DNA sequence: TGTGCCAGCAGCTCCCGGACAGGGAAGGAGACCCAGTACTTC. Amino acid sequence: CASSSRTGKETQYF. V usage is TRBV11-1 and J usage is TRBJ2-5, with 8 bases lining up with TRBD1. In germline, CDR1 is SGHAT, CDR2 FQDESV (reference sequence). V shed 4 bases, J shed 5 bases, and the junction held 6 bases outside the gene matches. This CDR3 comprises 14 residues.